This TCR beta chain was captured by sequencing in a study of T cell responses to AZD1222 COVID-19 vaccine. General study results and limits: Repertoires were sampled only after the peak T cell response.

Sequencing used immunoSEQ multiplex PCR; TCRdb keeps in-frame clones, though not all of them. The table lists about 69,000 clones, just over 85% of them singletons. Notes on this clone: The antigen is undetermined.

CDR1 SGHRS and CDR2 YFSETQ come from the germline V gene. Trimming cost V 4 bases and J 8 bases, with 21 bases left between them. The CDR3 has 15 amino acids. This receptor was obtained from an adult in good health. The material sequenced was peripheral blood, taken on day 0 of AZD1222 vaccination. The V call is TRBV5-1, the J call TRBJ1-1, with D possibly matching TRBD1 (5 bases). CDR3 in DNA: TGCGCCAGCAGCCAATCCGGGCCCGGGCGGGGCGAAGCTTTCTTT. Translation: CASSQSGPGRGEAFF.